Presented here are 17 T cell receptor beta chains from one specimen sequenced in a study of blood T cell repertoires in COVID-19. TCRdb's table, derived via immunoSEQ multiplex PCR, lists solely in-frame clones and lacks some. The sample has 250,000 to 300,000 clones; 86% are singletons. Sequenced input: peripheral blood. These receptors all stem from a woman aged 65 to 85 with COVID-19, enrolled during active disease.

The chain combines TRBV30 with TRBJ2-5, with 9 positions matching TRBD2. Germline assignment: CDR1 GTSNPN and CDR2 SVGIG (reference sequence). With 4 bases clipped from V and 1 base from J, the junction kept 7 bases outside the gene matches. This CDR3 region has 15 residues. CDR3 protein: CAWTPGGGVQETQYF. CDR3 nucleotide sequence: TGTGCCTGGACCCCCGGCGGGGGGGTCCAAGAGACCCAGTACTTC.

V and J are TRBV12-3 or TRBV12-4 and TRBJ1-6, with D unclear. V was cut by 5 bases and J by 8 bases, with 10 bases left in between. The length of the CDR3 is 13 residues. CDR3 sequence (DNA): TGTGCCAGCAGTCAGCAACAGCATTCACCCCTCCACTTT. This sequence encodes CASSQQQHSPLHF.

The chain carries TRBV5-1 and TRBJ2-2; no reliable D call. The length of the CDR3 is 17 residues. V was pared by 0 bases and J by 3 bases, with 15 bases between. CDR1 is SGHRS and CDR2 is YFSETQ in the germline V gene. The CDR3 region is CASSLVVVPEYTGELFF. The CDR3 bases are TGCGCCAGCAGCTTGGTCGTTGTGCCAGAATACACCGGGGAGCTGTTTTTT.

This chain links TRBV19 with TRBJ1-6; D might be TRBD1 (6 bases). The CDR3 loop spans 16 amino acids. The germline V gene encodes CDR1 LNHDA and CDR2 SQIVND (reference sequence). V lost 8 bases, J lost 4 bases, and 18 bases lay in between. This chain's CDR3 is CASGMIWTDYNSPLHF. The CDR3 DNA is TGTGCCAGTGGAATGATTTGGACAGATTATAATTCACCCCTCCACTTT. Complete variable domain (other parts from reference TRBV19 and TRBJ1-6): DGGITQSPKYLFRKEGQNVTLSCEQNLNHDAMYWYRQDPGQGLRLIYYSQIVNDFQKGDIAEGYSVSREKKESFPLTVTSAQKNPTAFYLCASGMIWTDYNSPLHFGNGTRLTVT.

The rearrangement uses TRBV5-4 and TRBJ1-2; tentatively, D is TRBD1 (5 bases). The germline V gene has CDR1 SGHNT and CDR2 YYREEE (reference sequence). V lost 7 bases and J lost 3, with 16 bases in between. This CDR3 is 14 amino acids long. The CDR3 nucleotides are TGTGCCAGCCTCCCGGGCGGGGGGGACTATGGCTACACCTTC. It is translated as CASLPGGGDYGYTF. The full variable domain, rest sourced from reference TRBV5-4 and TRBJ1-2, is ETGVTQSPTHLIKTRGQQVTLRCSSQSGHNTVSWYQQALGQGPQFIFQYYREEENGRGNFPPRFSGLQFPNYSSELNVNALELDDSALYLCASLPGGGDYGYTFGSGTRLTVV.

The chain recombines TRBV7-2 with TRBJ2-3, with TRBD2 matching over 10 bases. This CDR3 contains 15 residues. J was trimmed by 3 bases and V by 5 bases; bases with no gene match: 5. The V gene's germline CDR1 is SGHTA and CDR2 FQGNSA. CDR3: CASSERGGSTDTQYF. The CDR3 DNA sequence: TGTGCCAGCAGCGAGCGGGGGGGGTCTACAGATACGCAGTATTTT.

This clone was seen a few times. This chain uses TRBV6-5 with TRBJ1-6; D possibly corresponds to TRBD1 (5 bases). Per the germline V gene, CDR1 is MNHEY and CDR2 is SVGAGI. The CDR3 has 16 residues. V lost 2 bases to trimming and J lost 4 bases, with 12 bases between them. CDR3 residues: CASSYASQGYNSPLHF. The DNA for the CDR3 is TGTGCCAGCAGTTACGCATCTCAGGGTTATAATTCACCCCTCCACTTT.

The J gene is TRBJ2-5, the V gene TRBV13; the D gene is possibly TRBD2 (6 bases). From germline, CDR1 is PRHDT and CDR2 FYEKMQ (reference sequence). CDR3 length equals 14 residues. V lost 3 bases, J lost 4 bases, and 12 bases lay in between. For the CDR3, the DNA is TGTGCCAGCAGCTTTAGGAGGGCGATAGAGACCCAGTACTTC. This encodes CASSFRRAIETQYF.

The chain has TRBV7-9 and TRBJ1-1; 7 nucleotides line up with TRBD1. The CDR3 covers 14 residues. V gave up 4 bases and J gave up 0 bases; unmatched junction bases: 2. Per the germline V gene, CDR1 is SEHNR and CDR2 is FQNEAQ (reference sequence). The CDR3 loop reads CASSSGQLNTEAFF. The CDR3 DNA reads TGTGCCAGCAGCTCGGGACAGCTGAACACTGAAGCTTTCTTT.

Here the CDR3 DNA reads TGTGCCAGCAGCTTATATAGCGGAAACTCCTACGAGCAGTACTTC. Translated, it gives CASSLYSGNSYEQYF. The gene calls are TRBV11-2 and TRBJ2-7; D possibly corresponds to TRBD2 (6 bases). Between the trimmed V and J ends, which lost 2 bases and 0 bases, there was a span of 11 bases. Germline V gene data show CDR1 as SGHAT and CDR2 as FQNNGV. This CDR3 spans 15 amino acids.

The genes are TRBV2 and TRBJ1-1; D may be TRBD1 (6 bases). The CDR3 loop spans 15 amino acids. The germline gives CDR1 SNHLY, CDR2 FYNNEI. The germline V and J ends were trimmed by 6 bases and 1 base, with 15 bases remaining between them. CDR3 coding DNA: TGTGCCAGCAGGAGGGAGGGGGGGAGGAACACTGAAGCTTTCTTT. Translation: CASRREGGRNTEAFF.

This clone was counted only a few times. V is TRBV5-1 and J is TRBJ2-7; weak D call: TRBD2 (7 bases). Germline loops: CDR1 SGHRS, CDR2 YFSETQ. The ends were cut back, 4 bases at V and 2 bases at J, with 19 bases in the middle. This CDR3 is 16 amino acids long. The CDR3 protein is CASSLEGGTVTYEQYF. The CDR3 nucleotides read TGCGCCAGCAGCCTGGAGGGGGGGACTGTGACCTACGAGCAGTACTTC.

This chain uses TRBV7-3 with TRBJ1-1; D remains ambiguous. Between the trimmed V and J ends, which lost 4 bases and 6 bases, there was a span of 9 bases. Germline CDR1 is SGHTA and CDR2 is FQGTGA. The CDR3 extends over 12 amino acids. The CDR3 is CASSSGGPEAFF. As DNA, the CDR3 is TGTGCCAGCAGCTCCGGCGGGCCTGAAGCTTTCTTT.

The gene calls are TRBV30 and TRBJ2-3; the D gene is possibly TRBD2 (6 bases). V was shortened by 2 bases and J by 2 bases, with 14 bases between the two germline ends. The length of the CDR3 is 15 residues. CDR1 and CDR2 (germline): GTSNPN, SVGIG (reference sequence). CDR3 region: CAWSPGSAVTDTQYF. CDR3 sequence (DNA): TGTGCCTGGAGTCCCGGGAGCGCTGTCACAGATACGCAGTATTTT.

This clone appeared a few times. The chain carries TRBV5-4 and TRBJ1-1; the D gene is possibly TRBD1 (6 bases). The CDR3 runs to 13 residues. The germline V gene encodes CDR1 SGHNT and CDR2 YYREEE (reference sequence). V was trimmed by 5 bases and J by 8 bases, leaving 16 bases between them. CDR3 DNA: TGTGCCAGCAGAGTGGACAGCCGTCCGGAAGCTTTCTTT. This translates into CASRVDSRPEAFF.

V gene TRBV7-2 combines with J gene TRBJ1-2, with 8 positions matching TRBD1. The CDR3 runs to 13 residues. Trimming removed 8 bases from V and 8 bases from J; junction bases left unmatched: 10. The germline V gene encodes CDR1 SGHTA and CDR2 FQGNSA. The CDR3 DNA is TGTGCCAGCGGAACGGACAGGGTCGGGGGCTACACCTTC. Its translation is CASGTDRVGGYTF.

The CDR3: CASSVGGSGFYEQFF. The CDR3 DNA is TGTGCCAGCAGCGTAGGAGGTAGCGGGTTCTATGAGCAGTTCTTC. The V and J genes are TRBV9 and TRBJ2-1; 7 bases match TRBD2. The junction had 8 bases not matched to a gene; V was cut back by 0 bases and J by 8 bases. CDR1 and CDR2 from the germline V gene are SGDLS and YYNGEE. The CDR3 runs 15 residues. Supplemented by reference TRBV9 and TRBJ2-1, the full variable domain reads DSGVTQTPKHLITATGQRVTLRCSPRSGDLSVYWYQQSLDQGLQFLIQYYNGEERAKGNILERFSAQQFPDLHSELNLSSLELGDSALYFCASSVGGSGFYEQFFGPGTRLTVL.